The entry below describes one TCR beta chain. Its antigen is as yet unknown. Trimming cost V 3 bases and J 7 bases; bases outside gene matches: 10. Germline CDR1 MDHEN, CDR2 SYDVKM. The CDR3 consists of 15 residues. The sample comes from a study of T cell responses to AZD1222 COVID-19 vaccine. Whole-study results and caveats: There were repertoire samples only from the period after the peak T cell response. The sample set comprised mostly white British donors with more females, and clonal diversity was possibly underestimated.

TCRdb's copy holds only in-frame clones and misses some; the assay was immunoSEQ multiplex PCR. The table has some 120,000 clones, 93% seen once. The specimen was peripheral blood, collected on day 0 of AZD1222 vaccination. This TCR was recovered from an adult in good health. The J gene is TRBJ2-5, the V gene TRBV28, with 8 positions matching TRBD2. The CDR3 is CASSLAGGTGGTQYF. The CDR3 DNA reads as TGTGCCAGCAGTTTGGCGGGGGGTACCGGGGGGACCCAGTACTTC.